This T cell receptor (beta chain) was recovered during a study of CD8 T cells in ankylosing spondylitis. Findings of the study overall: Earlier work had already found some motif variants in reactive arthritis synovial fluid and blood. Characteristic of ankylosing spondylitis blood, it appeared, was a TCR beta motif comprising several highly homologous variants.

Germline CDR1 reads SGHRS; CDR2 reads YFSETQ. The CDR3 extends over 14 amino acids. V was pared by 4 bases and J by 6 bases, with 6 bases of the junction left unmatched. Each TCR beta library was made by quantitative 5'-RACE that incorporated molecular barcodes. TCRdb ran MiXCR on the 5' RACE reads and lists one entry per CDR3 protein. The profile shows 250,000 to 300,000 distinct CDR3 sequences, around 20% of them singletons. This clonotype came up many times. Its antigen remains unknown. This chain joins TRBV5-1 and TRBJ2-3, with 9 bases that match TRBD1. Material for sequencing was blood, either unsorted or a sorted T cell fraction (not recorded which). This sequence originates from a male donor with ankylosing spondylitis or in good health (not recorded which). CDR3 residues: CASSVDRGGDTQYF. In DNA, the CDR3 is TGCGCCAGCAGCGTGGACAGGGGCGGGGATACGCAGTATTTT.